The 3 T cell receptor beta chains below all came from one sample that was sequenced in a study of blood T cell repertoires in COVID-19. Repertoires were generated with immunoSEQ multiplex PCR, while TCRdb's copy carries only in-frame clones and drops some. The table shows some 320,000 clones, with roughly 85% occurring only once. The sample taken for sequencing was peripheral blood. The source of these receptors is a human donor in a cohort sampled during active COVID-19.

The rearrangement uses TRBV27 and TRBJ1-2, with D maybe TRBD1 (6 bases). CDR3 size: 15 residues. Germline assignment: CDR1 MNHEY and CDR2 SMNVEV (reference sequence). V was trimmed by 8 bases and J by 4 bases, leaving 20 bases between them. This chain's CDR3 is CASGRIQGAGYGYTF. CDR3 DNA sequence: TGTGCCAGCGGACGGATACAGGGTGCCGGCTATGGCTACACCTTC.

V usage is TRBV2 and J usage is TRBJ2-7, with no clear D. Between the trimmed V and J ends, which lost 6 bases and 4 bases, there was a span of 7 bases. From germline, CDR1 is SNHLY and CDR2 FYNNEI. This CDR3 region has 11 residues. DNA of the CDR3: TGTGCCAGCAGCAGAAATTACGAGCAGTACTTC. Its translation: CASSRNYEQYF.

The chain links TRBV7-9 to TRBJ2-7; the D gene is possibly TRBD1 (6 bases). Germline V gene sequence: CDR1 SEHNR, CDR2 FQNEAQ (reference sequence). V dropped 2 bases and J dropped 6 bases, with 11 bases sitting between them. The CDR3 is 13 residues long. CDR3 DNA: TGTGCCAGCAGCTTACCAGGGGCGCTCGAGCAGTACTTC. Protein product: CASSLPGALEQYF.